This T cell receptor (beta chain) was recovered during a study of cytomegalovirus exposure and HLA in healthy donors. Notes on the study in general: In presence/absence analyses, roughly uniform sequencing depth across donors was assumed.

Amplification used 60 Vbeta primers and 13 Jbeta primers. Assay: immunoSEQ multiplex PCR; the TCRdb copy retains only in-frame clones and omits some. The top ten clones hold under 6.5% of a sample with 110,000 or so clones, around 70% of them seen once. CDR3 length equals 16 residues. With 0 bases clipped from V and 2 bases from J, the junction kept 1 base outside the gene matches. Germline V CDR1 and CDR2: MNHEY, SVGAGI. This clone was seen a handful of times. The antigen is unknown. In the same sample, other DNA sequences code for this CDR3. Sequenced input: PBMCs. This receptor was taken from a woman in her 70s in good health and CMV-seropositive. The chain employs TRBV6-5 and TRBJ1-5; TRBD1 agrees at 10 bases. In DNA form, the CDR3 reads TGTGCCAGCAGTTACTCCGGGACAGGGGGCAATCAGCCCCAGCATTTT. It is translated as CASSYSGTGGNQPQHF.